This TCR beta chain was sequenced during a study of shared clonotypes between healthy human individuals. Caucasian adults residing in Nashville, Tennessee made up all the donors. The authors split each subset's genomic DNA evenly across several immunoSEQ plates. The assay was immunoSEQ multiplex PCR, and TCRdb's table has in-frame clones only and misses some. The sample consists of about 490,000 clones, 70% to 85% of them appearing once. The CDR3 runs to 12 residues. Germline CDR1 reads KGHSH; CDR2 reads LQKENI. Trimming stripped 0 bases from V and 8 bases from J, with 4 bases between. The chain combines TRBV18 with TRBJ2-2, with D unclear. This clonotype was obtained from a woman aged 40 to 50 in good health. Some clones in this sample may be carry-over from other donors' samples. Sequenced: PBMCs. In DNA form, the CDR3 reads TGTGCCAGCTCACCACCGAGGGGGGAGCTGTTTTTT. Protein sequence: CASSPPRGELFF.